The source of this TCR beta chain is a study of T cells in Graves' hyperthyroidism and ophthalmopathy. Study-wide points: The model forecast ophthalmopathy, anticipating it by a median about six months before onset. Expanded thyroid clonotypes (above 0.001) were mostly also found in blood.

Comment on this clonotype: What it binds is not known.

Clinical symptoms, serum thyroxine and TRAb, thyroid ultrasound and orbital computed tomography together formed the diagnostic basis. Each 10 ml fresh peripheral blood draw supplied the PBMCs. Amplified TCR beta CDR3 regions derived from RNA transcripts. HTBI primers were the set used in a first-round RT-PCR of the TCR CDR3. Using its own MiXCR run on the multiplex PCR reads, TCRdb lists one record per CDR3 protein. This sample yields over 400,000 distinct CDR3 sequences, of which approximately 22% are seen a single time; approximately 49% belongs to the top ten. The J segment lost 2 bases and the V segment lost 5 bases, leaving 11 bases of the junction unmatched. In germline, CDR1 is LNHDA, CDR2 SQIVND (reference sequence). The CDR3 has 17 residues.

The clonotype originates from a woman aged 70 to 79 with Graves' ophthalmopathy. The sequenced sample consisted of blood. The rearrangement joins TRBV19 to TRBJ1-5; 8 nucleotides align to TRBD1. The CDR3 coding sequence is TGTGCCAGTAGTCCGTGGACAGGGAGCGTGGGCAATCAGCCCCAGCATTTT. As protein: CASSPWTGSVGNQPQHF.